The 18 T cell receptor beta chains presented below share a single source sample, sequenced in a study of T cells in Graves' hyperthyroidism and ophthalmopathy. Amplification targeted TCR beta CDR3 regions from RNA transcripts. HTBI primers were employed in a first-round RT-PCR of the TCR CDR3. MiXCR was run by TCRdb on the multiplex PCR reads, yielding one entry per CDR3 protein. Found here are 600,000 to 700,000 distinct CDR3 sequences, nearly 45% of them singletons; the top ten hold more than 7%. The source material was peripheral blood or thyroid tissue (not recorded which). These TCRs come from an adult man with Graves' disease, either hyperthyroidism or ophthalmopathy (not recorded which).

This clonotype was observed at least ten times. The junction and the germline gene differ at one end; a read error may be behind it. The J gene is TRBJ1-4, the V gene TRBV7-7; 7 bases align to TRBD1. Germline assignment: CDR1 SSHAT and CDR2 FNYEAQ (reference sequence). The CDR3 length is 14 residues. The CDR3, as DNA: TGTGCTAGCAGCCCCCTGACAGGGAATGAAAAACTGTTTTTT. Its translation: CASSPLTGNEKLFF.

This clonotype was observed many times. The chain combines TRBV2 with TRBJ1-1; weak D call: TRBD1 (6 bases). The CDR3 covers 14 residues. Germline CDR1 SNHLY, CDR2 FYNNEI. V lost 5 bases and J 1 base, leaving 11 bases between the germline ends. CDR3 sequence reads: CASSRTATNTEAFF. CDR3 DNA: TGTGCCAGCAGTCGGACAGCTACGAACACTGAAGCTTTCTTT.

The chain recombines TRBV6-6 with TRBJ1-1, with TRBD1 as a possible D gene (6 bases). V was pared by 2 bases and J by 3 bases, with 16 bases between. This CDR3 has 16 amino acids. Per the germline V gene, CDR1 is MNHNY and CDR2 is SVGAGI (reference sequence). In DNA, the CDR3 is TGTGCCAGCAGTTACCCCGACGGGGGCGCGGACACTGAAGCTTTCTTT. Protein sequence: CASSYPDGGADTEAFF.

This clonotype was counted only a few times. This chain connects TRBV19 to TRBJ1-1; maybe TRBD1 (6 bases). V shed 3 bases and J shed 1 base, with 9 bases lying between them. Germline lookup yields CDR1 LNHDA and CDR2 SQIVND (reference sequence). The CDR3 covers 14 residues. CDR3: CASSILQGNTEAFF. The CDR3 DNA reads TGTGCCAGTAGTATCCTACAGGGGAACACTGAAGCTTTCTTT.

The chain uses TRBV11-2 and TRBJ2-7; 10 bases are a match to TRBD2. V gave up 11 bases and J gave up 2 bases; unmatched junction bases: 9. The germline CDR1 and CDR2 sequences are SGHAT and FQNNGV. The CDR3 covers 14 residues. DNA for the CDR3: TGTGCCTGCAACTCGGGACTAGCGCCCTACGAGCAGTACTTC. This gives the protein CACNSGLAPYEQYF.

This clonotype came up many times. The CDR3 sequence: CATSGGTAQNTEAFF. The CDR3 DNA reads as TGTGCCACCAGTGGAGGGACAGCTCAGAACACTGAAGCTTTCTTT. The V and J genes are TRBV24-1 and TRBJ1-1; 7 bases are a match to TRBD1. This CDR3 has 15 amino acids. Germline V CDR1 and CDR2: KGHDR, SFDVKD. V lost 5 bases, J lost 1 base, and 6 bases stayed unmatched.

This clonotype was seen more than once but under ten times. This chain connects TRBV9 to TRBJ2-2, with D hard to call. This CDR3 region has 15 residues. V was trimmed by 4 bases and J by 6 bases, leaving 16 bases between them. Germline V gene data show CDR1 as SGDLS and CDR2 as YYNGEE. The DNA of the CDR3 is TGTGCCAGCAGCCCTCTCGATCTCGTCTCCGGGGAGCTGTTTTTT. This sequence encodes CASSPLDLVSGELFF.

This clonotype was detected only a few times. The CDR3 sequence: CASNPGQDNTGELFF. In DNA form, the CDR3 reads TGTGCCAGCAATCCAGGACAGGATAACACCGGGGAGCTGTTTTTT. The chain couples TRBV2 to TRBJ2-2; 7 bases match TRBD1. CDR1 SNHLY and CDR2 FYNNEI come from the germline V gene. The V segment lost 7 bases and the J segment 2 bases; nucleotides outside the gene matches: 7. The CDR3 spans 15 residues.

The CDR3 region is CASSATGTGSNTGELFF. The CDR3 DNA follows: TGTGCCAGCAGCGCTACCGGGACAGGGAGCAACACCGGGGAGCTGTTTTTT. The J gene is TRBJ2-2, the V gene TRBV6-5; 9 nucleotides agree with TRBD1. The CDR3 length is 17 residues. The J segment lost 2 bases and the V segment lost 6 bases, leaving 10 bases of the junction unmatched. Germline V gene lookup returns CDR1 MNHEY and CDR2 SVGAGI.

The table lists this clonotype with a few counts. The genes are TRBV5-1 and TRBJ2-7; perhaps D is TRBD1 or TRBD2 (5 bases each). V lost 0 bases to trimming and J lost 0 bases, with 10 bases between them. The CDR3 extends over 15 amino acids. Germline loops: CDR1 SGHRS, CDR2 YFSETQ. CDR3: CASSLGGGPSYEQYF. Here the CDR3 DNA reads TGCGCCAGCAGCTTGGGGGGCGGGCCCTCCTACGAGCAGTACTTC.

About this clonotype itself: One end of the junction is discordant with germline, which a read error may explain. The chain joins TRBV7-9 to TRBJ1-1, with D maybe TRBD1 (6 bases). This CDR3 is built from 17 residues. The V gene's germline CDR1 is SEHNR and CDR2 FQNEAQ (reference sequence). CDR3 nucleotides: TGCGCCAGCAGCCAAGCGATTTCGAGGGGGTTGGACACTGAAGCTTTCTTT. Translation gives CASSQAISRGLDTEAFF.

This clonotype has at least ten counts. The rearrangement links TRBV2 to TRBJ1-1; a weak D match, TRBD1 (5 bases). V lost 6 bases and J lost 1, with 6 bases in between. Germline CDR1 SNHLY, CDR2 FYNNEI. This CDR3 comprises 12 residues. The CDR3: CASRGPNTEAFF. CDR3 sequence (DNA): TGTGCCAGCAGGGGACCGAACACTGAAGCTTTCTTT.

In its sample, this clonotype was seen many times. The CDR3 bases are TGCAGTGCTAGAGGGGTGGCGGGGGAGGGAGAGCAGTACTTC. It encodes CSARGVAGEGEQYF. The gene calls are TRBV20-1 and TRBJ2-7, with TRBD2 matching over 7 bases. Per germline, CDR1 DFQATT and CDR2 SNEGSKA (reference sequence). The V segment lost 1 base and the J segment 7 bases; nucleotides outside the gene matches: 10. CDR3 length: 14 amino acids.

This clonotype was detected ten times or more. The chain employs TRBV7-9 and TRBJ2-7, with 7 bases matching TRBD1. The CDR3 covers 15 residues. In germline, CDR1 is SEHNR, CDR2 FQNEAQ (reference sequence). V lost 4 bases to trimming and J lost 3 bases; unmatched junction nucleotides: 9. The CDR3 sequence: CASSSTDRFIYEQYF. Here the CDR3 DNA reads TGTGCCAGCAGCTCGACGGACAGGTTCATCTACGAGCAGTACTTC.

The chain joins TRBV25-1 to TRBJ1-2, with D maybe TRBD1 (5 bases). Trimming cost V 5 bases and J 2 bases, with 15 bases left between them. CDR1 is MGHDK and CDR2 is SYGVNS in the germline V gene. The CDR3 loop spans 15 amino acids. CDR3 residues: CASSYSPQGNYGYTF. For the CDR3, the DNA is TGTGCCAGCAGTTACTCCCCCCAGGGAAACTATGGCTACACCTTC.

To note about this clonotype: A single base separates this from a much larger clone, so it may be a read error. As DNA, the CDR3 is TGCAGCGTTGAAAAGGAGGGGGACACTGAAGCTTTCTTT. Its protein product is CSVEKEGDTEAFF. The gene calls are TRBV29-1 and TRBJ1-1, with D possibly matching TRBD1 (6 bases). The germline CDR1 and CDR2 sequences are SQVTM and ANQGSEA. V was shortened by 2 bases and J by 3 bases, with 10 bases between the two germline ends. CDR3 length equals 13 residues.

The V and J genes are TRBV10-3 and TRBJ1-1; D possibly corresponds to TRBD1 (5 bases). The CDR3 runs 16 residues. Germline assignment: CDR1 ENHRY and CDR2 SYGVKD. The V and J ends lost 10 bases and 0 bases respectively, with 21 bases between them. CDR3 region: CASIMGKGVMNTEAFF. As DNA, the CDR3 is TGTGCCAGCATCATGGGCAAAGGGGTTATGAACACTGAAGCTTTCTTT.

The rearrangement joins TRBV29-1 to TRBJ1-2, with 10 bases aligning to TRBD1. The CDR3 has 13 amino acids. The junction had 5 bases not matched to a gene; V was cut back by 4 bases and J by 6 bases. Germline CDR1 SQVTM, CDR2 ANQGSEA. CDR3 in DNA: TGCAGCGTTGCGTTCGGGACAGGGGATGGCTACACCTTC. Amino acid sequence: CSVAFGTGDGYTF.